Following are 23 T cell receptor beta chains from one sample sequenced in a study of blood T cell repertoires in COVID-19. The protocol was immunoSEQ multiplex PCR, while the TCRdb copy is restricted to in-frame clones and leaves out a portion. Among roughly 180,000 clones listed, 81% were seen once. The sequencing sample was made of PBMCs or T cells enriched from blood (not recorded which). The receptors stem from a woman in her forties with acute COVID-19.

The V gene is TRBV5-4, the J gene TRBJ1-5; D remains unclear. In germline, CDR1 is SGHNT, CDR2 YYREEE (reference sequence). Trimming cost V 2 bases and J 3 bases, with 6 bases left between them. This CDR3 comprises 13 residues. CDR3 sequence reads: CASSLDFNQPQHF. CDR3 bases: TGTGCCAGCAGCTTAGACTTCAATCAGCCCCAGCATTTT.

This chain joins TRBV19 and TRBJ2-3; D possibly corresponds to TRBD1 (5 bases). The CDR3 is 15 amino acids. V lost 7 bases and J 2 bases, leaving 16 bases between the germline ends. Looked up from germline, CDR1 is LNHDA and CDR2 is SQIVND (reference sequence). The CDR3 loop is CASNRRKGSTDTQYF. CDR3 DNA: TGTGCCAGTAACCGGCGGAAGGGGTCCACAGATACGCAGTATTTT. Full variable domain (missing parts from reference TRBV19 and TRBJ2-3): DGGITQSPKYLFRKEGQNVTLSCEQNLNHDAMYWYRQDPGQGLRLIYYSQIVNDFQKGDIAEGYSVSREKKESFPLTVTSAQKNPTAFYLCASNRRKGSTDTQYFGPGTRLTVL.

The genes are TRBV7-9 and TRBJ2-1, with 10 bases that match TRBD1. J gave up 6 bases and V 1 base, and 3 bases lay outside the gene matches. The germline V gene has CDR1 SEHNR and CDR2 FQNEAQ (reference sequence). The CDR3 has 15 amino acids. The CDR3 reads CASSLGGQGSNEQFF. The CDR3 DNA sequence: TGTGCCAGCAGCTTAGGGGGACAGGGGTCCAATGAGCAGTTCTTC.

This chain links TRBV30 with TRBJ2-3, with TRBD2 matching 10 bases. CDR1 is GTSNPN and CDR2 is SVGIG in the germline V gene (reference sequence). The CDR3 spans 15 residues. The trim removed 5 bases at V and 4 bases at J, leaving 9 bases unmatched. The CDR3 reads CAWAGTSETADTQYF. DNA for the CDR3: TGTGCCTGGGCTGGGACTAGCGAGACGGCAGATACGCAGTATTTT.

The chain is built from TRBV7-6 and TRBJ2-3, with a possible D match to TRBD2 (5 bases). Germline V gives CDR1 SGHVS, CDR2 FNYEAQ. The V end was cut by 1 base, the J end by 1 base, with 18 bases between. The CDR3 has 18 amino acids. The CDR3 protein is CASSLVPLLGVGTDTQYF. The CDR3 bases are TGTGCCAGCAGCTTAGTCCCGCTACTAGGAGTCGGCACAGATACGCAGTATTTT.

This chain connects TRBV29-1 to TRBJ1-1; D is unresolved. This CDR3 spans 12 amino acids. Trimming left V 7 bases short and J 4 bases short, with 13 bases between. Germline V gene lookup returns CDR1 SQVTM and CDR2 ANQGSEA. The DNA of the CDR3 is TGCAGCGCCAAAGAGAGGGTCACTGAAGCTTTCTTT. Amino acids: CSAKERVTEAFF. The variable domain in full, completed from reference TRBV29-1 and TRBJ1-1, reads SAVISQKPSRDICQRGTSLTIQCQVDSQVTMMFWYRQQPGQSLTLIATANQGSEATYESGFVIDKFPISRPNLTFSTLTVSNMSPEDSSIYLCSAKERVTEAFFGQGTRLTVV.

Here the CDR3 reads CASSYLDELNTEAFF. For the CDR3, the DNA is TGTGCCAGCAGCTATCTCGATGAGTTGAACACTGAAGCTTTCTTT. V gene TRBV11-1 combines with J gene TRBJ1-1, with unresolved D. This CDR3 is built from 15 residues. Germline V gives CDR1 SGHAT, CDR2 FQDESV (reference sequence). Trimming cost V 4 bases and J 0 bases, with 12 bases left between them.

This chain uses TRBV28 with TRBJ1-2; 7 bases are shared with TRBD1. J lost 4 bases, V lost 3 bases, and 5 bases had no gene match. From germline, CDR1 is MDHEN and CDR2 SYDVKM. The CDR3 spans 14 residues. The DNA for the CDR3 is TGTGCCAGCAGTTTCGGGTCAGGGGGCTATGGCTACACCTTC. Its translation: CASSFGSGGYGYTF.

This clone has just one count. This sequence joins TRBV6-5 and TRBJ2-2; 12 nucleotides align to TRBD1. CDR3 size: 14 residues. V shed 8 bases, J shed 3 bases, and the junction held 1 base outside the gene matches. The germline V gene has CDR1 MNHEY and CDR2 SVGAGI. The CDR3 is CASRDRGHTGELFF. The CDR3 coding sequence is TGTGCCAGCCGGGACAGGGGGCACACCGGGGAGCTGTTTTTT.

The rearrangement links TRBV30 to TRBJ1-3; 8 nucleotides line up with TRBD1. The CDR3 spans 15 residues. Germline CDR1 reads GTSNPN; CDR2 reads SVGIG (reference sequence). V trimming: 4 bases; J trimming: 8 bases; junction bases outside the gene matches: 13. The CDR3 sequence is CAWIDRGTGGYTIYF. CDR3 coding DNA: TGTGCCTGGATCGATCGGGGGACAGGCGGATACACCATATATTTT.

The table lists this clone with a few counts. The chain carries TRBV20-1 and TRBJ2-5, with D possibly matching TRBD2 (6 bases). Germline-derived CDR1 and CDR2 are DFQATT and SNEGSKA (reference sequence). The CDR3 consists of 11 residues. V lost 7 bases, J lost 5 bases, and 11 bases lay in between. CDR3 sequence (DNA): TGCAGTGTGCTAGCGTTTGAGACCCAGTACTTC. It yields the protein CSVLAFETQYF.

This chain joins TRBV10-2 and TRBJ2-7, with D maybe TRBD1 (6 bases). The V gene's germline CDR1 is WSHSY and CDR2 SAAADI. Trimming stripped 6 bases from V and 0 bases from J, with 9 bases between. This CDR3 is built from 13 residues. The DNA for the CDR3 is TGCGCCAGCAGAACAGGGAACTCCTACGAGCAGTACTTC. This translates into CASRTGNSYEQYF.

The chain links TRBV2 to TRBJ1-4, with 8 bases identical to TRBD1. V shed 5 bases and J 0 bases; nucleotides not matched to a gene: 14. The CDR3 has 19 residues. Germline CDR1 SNHLY, CDR2 FYNNEI. The CDR3 nucleotides read TGTGCCAGCAGTACCCCACGGACAGGGAAAGAAGCAACTAATGAAAAACTGTTTTTT. Protein: CASSTPRTGKEATNEKLFF.

This sequence joins TRBV5-1 and TRBJ2-7; the D gene is possibly TRBD1 (6 bases). Germline V CDR1 and CDR2: SGHRS, YFSETQ. This CDR3 is 16 amino acids long. V was pared by 5 bases and J by 3 bases, with 21 bases between. The CDR3, as DNA: TGCGCCAGCAGGGGTCCCTCCGGGACACCTAACTACGAGCAGTACTTC. As protein: CASRGPSGTPNYEQYF.

This clone appeared once. In DNA, the CDR3 is TGTGCCACCAGTGAGGCCCACACAGAGCCTCCCTCCTACGAGCAGTACTTC. Encoded protein: CATSEAHTEPPSYEQYF. This sequence joins TRBV24-1 and TRBJ2-7; no clear D gene. Germline lookup yields CDR1 KGHDR and CDR2 SFDVKD. This CDR3 contains 17 residues. V dropped 4 bases and J dropped 0 bases, with 18 bases sitting between them.

The V gene is TRBV27, the J gene TRBJ2-5, with a possible D match to TRBD2 (5 bases). Per the germline V gene, CDR1 is MNHEY and CDR2 is SMNVEV (reference sequence). The CDR3 spans 15 residues. Trimming took 6 bases from V and 2 from J, leaving 16 bases between them. This CDR3 reads CASSSPGESQETQYF. CDR3 bases: TGTGCCAGCAGCTCCCCCGGGGAGAGTCAAGAGACCCAGTACTTC.

This clone has ten or more counts. The chain employs TRBV6-5 and TRBJ2-2, with D possibly matching TRBD2 (6 bases). V was pared by 6 bases and J by 2 bases, with 10 bases between. CDR3 length: 14 amino acids. CDR1 and CDR2 (germline): MNHEY, SVGAGI. The CDR3 bases are TGTGCCAGCAGGAGGGACTCAAACACCGGGGAGCTGTTTTTT. It is translated as CASRRDSNTGELFF.

The J gene is TRBJ1-2, the V gene TRBV6-5; 8 bases fit TRBD1. CDR3 size: 13 residues. With V trimmed by 6 bases and J by 4 bases, 4 bases remained unmatched. Per germline, CDR1 MNHEY and CDR2 SVGAGI. DNA for the CDR3: TGTGCCAGCAGCTACAGGGGGACCTATGGCTACACCTTC. It encodes CASSYRGTYGYTF.

The V and J genes are TRBV5-1 and TRBJ1-1; possible D gene TRBD1, 6 bases. CDR1 and CDR2 (germline): SGHRS, YFSETQ. CDR3 length equals 15 residues. V lost 2 bases and J lost 1, with 12 bases in between. The CDR3 is CASSFLSGANTEAFF. CDR3 nucleotide sequence: TGCGCCAGCAGCTTTTTATCAGGGGCGAACACTGAAGCTTTCTTT.

The J gene is TRBJ1-6, the V gene TRBV21-1; no DNA check was done on the table's D call, TRBD1. TRBV21-1 is described as a pseudogene. The CDR3 is 14 amino acids. The CDR3 protein is CASSKDRQNSPLHF. As DNA, the CDR3 is TGTGCCAGCAGCAAGGACAGACAAAATTCACCCCTCCACTTT.

This chain connects TRBV5-4 to TRBJ2-1; 9 nucleotides line up with TRBD2. The germline V gene encodes CDR1 SGHNT and CDR2 YYREEE (reference sequence). This CDR3 is 14 amino acids long. Losses at the gene ends were 0 bases for V and 7 bases for J; bases not matched to a gene: 2. CDR3 nucleotide sequence: TGTGCCAGCAGCTTGGATAGCGGGAGTAATGAGCAGTTCTTC. It translates to CASSLDSGSNEQFF. The complete variable domain, with remaining parts taken from reference TRBV5-4 and TRBJ2-1, reads ETGVTQSPTHLIKTRGQQVTLRCSSQSGHNTVSWYQQALGQGPQFIFQYYREEENGRGNFPPRFSGLQFPNYSSELNVNALELDDSALYLCASSLDSGSNEQFFGPGTRLTVL.

The CDR3 protein is CASSQTGNSPLHF. The CDR3 nucleotides are TGCGCCAGCAGCCAGACAGGGAATTCACCCCTCCACTTT. V gene TRBV4-1 combines with J gene TRBJ1-6, with 7 bases identical to TRBD1. Trimming at V came to 3 bases and at J to 7 bases, leaving 0 bases not matched to a gene. The V gene's germline CDR1 is MGHRA and CDR2 YSYEKL. The CDR3 spans 13 residues.

This rearrangement joins TRBV5-1 to TRBJ1-5; D remains unclear. CDR1 SGHRS and CDR2 YFSETQ come from the germline V gene. With 0 bases removed from V and 7 bases from J, the gap between germline ends came to 8 bases. This CDR3 contains 13 residues. This CDR3 is CASSLEEGQPQHF. In DNA, the CDR3 is TGCGCCAGCAGCTTGGAGGAGGGACAGCCCCAGCATTTT. The full variable domain, in which reference TRBV5-1 and TRBJ1-5 provide the parts outside the CDR3, is KAGVTQTPRYLIKTRGQQVTLSCSPISGHRSVSWYQQTPGQGLQFLFEYFSETQRNKGNFPGRFSGRQFSNSRSEMNVSTLELGDSALYLCASSLEEGQPQHFGDGTRLSIL.